The 26 T cell receptor beta chains listed next were all sequenced from one sample in a study of early T cells in non-severe SARS-CoV-2 infection. TCRdb recomputed calls from the 5' RACE reads with MiXCR, one row per CDR3 protein. The sample shows about 69,000 distinct CDR3 sequences, roughly 9.4% of them seen only once. Sequencing was done on a sample of whole blood. The source of these receptors is an adult who was a healthcare worker with PCR-confirmed SARS-CoV-2 infection or an uninfected control (not recorded which).

This clonotype was found a few times. The chain links TRBV11-2 to TRBJ1-1, with D possibly TRBD1 on 5 matching bases. CDR3 length: 14 residues. Deletions cut 1 base from V and 4 bases from J, with 10 bases between. The germline gives CDR1 SGHAT, CDR2 FQNNGV. CDR3 in amino acids: CASSLAGGATEAFF. CDR3 DNA: TGTGCCAGCAGCTTAGCCGGAGGGGCCACTGAAGCTTTCTTT.

The chain carries TRBV9 and TRBJ2-3; TRBD2 is a possible D gene (5 bases). Germline V gene sequence: CDR1 SGDLS, CDR2 YYNGEE. The germline V and J ends were trimmed by 4 bases and 4 bases, with 13 bases remaining between them. CDR3 length: 14 residues. The CDR3 sequence: CASSILAGADTQYF. In nucleotides, the CDR3 is TGTGCCAGCAGCATTCTCGCGGGCGCAGATACGCAGTATTTT. Full variable domain (outside the CDR3, taken from reference TRBV9 and TRBJ2-3): DSGVTQTPKHLITATGQRVTLRCSPRSGDLSVYWYQQSLDQGLQFLIQYYNGEERAKGNILERFSAQQFPDLHSELNLSSLELGDSALYFCASSILAGADTQYFGPGTRLTVL.

The sample holds a few counts of this clonotype. V usage is TRBV23-1 and J usage is TRBJ2-7; tentatively, D is TRBD2 (5 bases). TRBV23-1 is an open reading frame whose function is uncertain. This CDR3 is built from 16 residues. The V gene lost 4 bases and the J gene lost 1 base, with 17 bases spanning the gap. The DNA of the CDR3 is TGCGCCAGCAGTCCCTCTAGAGTAGCGACGTCCTACGAGCAGTACTTC. Translating it yields CASSPSRVATSYEQYF.

Only a few counts were recorded for this clonotype. The V and J genes are TRBV19 and TRBJ2-5; the D gene is possibly TRBD2 (5 bases). The CDR3 consists of 13 residues. Germline CDR1 and CDR2: LNHDA and SQIVND (reference sequence). V was cut by 6 bases and J by 5 bases, with 13 bases left in between. The CDR3 reads CASRSSLEETQYF. The CDR3 region has the DNA TGTGCCAGTAGATCTAGCCTCGAGGAGACCCAGTACTTC.

This clonotype was observed at least ten times. DNA for the CDR3: TGTGCCACCAGAGGGACAGGGACAGATACGCAGTATTTT. It encodes CATRGTGTDTQYF. The V call is TRBV24-1, the J call TRBJ2-3; 9 bases are a match to TRBD1. Germline V lookup: CDR1 KGHDR, CDR2 SFDVKD. Unmatched junction bases numbered 1, after V lost 7 bases and J lost 3 bases. This CDR3 has 13 residues.

V usage is TRBV3-1 and J usage is TRBJ2-7; D may be TRBD2 (5 bases). The CDR3 is 15 amino acids. Trimming removed 5 bases from V and 0 bases from J, with 14 bases in between. The germline gives CDR1 LGHDT, CDR2 YNNKEL (reference sequence). CDR3 amino acids: CASSRGYGSSYEQYF. The CDR3 nucleotides read TGTGCCAGCAGCAGAGGGTACGGCAGCTCCTACGAGCAGTACTTC.

The sample holds many counts of this clonotype. The chain links TRBV18 to TRBJ1-2; no clear D. Germline CDR1 and CDR2: KGHSH and LQKENI. The V and J ends lost 2 bases and 2 bases respectively, with 18 bases between them. The CDR3 contains 17 residues. CDR3 sequence (DNA): TGTGCCAGCTCACCAAAGTCCTTGGGGTCGGAAAACTATGGCTACACCTTC. It translates to CASSPKSLGSENYGYTF.

This clonotype was detected ten times or more. V and J are TRBV11-2 and TRBJ2-2; 7 bases fit TRBD1. The CDR3 length is 19 residues. Trimming at V came to 5 bases and at J to 0 bases, leaving 15 bases not matched to a gene. Per germline, CDR1 SGHAT and CDR2 FQNNGV. Written as DNA, the CDR3 is TGTGCCAGCAGCCGGATCGACAGGGATCCGTTTTCGAACACCGGGGAGCTGTTTTTT. As protein: CASSRIDRDPFSNTGELFF.

This clonotype was picked up a small number of times. CDR3 DNA sequence: TGCAGTGCTAGTAGTCAGGGGAACACTGAAGCTTTCTTT. This codes for CSASSQGNTEAFF. The chain has TRBV20-1 and TRBJ1-1; TRBD1 is a possible D gene (5 bases). The length of the CDR3 is 13 residues. CDR1 and CDR2 from the germline V gene are DFQATT and SNEGSKA (reference sequence). Trimming removed 3 bases from V and 1 base from J, with 9 bases in between.

This clonotype turned up a few times. The V and J genes are TRBV15 and TRBJ2-5; D possibly uses TRBD1 or TRBD2 (5 bases each). The CDR3 spans 18 residues. CDR1 LNHNV and CDR2 YYDKDF come from the germline V gene (reference sequence). The V gene lost 2 bases and the J gene lost 2 bases, with 21 bases spanning the gap. The CDR3 is CATSRLGTATKGQETQYF. The DNA for the CDR3 is TGTGCCACCAGCAGACTCGGGACCGCAACGAAGGGGCAAGAGACCCAGTACTTC.

This clonotype was found a few times. The chain recombines TRBV29-1 with TRBJ1-2, with D perhaps matching TRBD1 (6 bases). V lost 7 bases, J lost 1 base, and 7 bases lay in between. This CDR3 is 11 amino acids long. Germline CDR1 and CDR2: SQVTM and ANQGSEA. CDR3 nucleotide sequence: TGCAGCGGGACAGTTAACTATGGCTACACCTTC. It yields the protein CSGTVNYGYTF.

This clonotype came up many times. The chain employs TRBV20-1 and TRBJ2-3; D unresolved. CDR3 length equals 11 residues. Deletions cut 4 bases from V and 7 bases from J, with 9 bases between. CDR1 and CDR2 (germline): DFQATT, SNEGSKA (reference sequence). CDR3 nucleotides: TGCAGTGCTATTGACCCGAATACGCAGTATTTT. This encodes CSAIDPNTQYF.

This clonotype was seen more than once but under ten times. V is TRBV7-2 and J is TRBJ2-3; 9 nucleotides line up with TRBD2. In germline, CDR1 is SGHTA, CDR2 FQGNSA. CDR3 length: 17 residues. V was clipped by 4 bases and J by 5 bases; unmatched bases: 13. The CDR3 is CASSSVRAGGLGDTQYF. The CDR3 DNA follows: TGTGCCAGCAGCTCAGTAAGAGCGGGGGGATTGGGAGATACGCAGTATTTT.

This clonotype was seen a handful of times. This chain links TRBV12-3 or TRBV12-4 with TRBJ2-1; the match to TRBD2 covers 10 bases. The CDR3 loop spans 15 amino acids. Trimming at V came to 7 bases and at J to 4 bases, leaving 7 bases not matched to a gene. CDR3 sequence: CASIDSGRRYNEQFF. As DNA, the CDR3 is TGTGCCAGCATTGATAGCGGGAGGAGGTACAATGAGCAGTTCTTC.

This clonotype was picked up many times. The chain is built from TRBV20-1 and TRBJ2-1; 15 bases agree with TRBD2. The CDR3 has 16 amino acids. Trimming cost V 5 bases and J 8 bases; bases outside gene matches: 10. CDR1 is DFQATT, CDR2 SNEGSKA, per germline (reference sequence). The CDR3 reads CSASGLAGGARDEQFF. CDR3 bases: TGCAGTGCTTCCGGACTAGCGGGAGGGGCTAGGGATGAGCAGTTCTTC.

The genes are TRBV5-4 and TRBJ2-2; D is uncertain. V was pared by 0 bases and J by 4 bases, with 22 bases between. The CDR3 is 19 residues long. Germline CDR1 SGHNT, CDR2 YYREEE (reference sequence). CDR3 region: CASSLAGRPLREGTGELFF. CDR3 nucleotides: TGTGCCAGCAGCTTGGCGGGCCGACCTCTCCGAGAAGGCACCGGGGAGCTGTTTTTT.

This clonotype was seen a few times. The CDR3 DNA reads as TGTGCCAGCAGCTTATTGGGGAGAACGCAGTATTTT. This encodes CASSLLGRTQYF. The chain carries TRBV11-1 and TRBJ2-3; perhaps TRBD2 as D (5 bases). Germline V lookup: CDR1 SGHAT, CDR2 FQDESV (reference sequence). Trimming took 2 bases from V and 9 from J, leaving 9 bases between them. This CDR3 contains 12 residues.

This clonotype came up many times. The chain combines TRBV19 with TRBJ2-6; D remains ambiguous. Per germline, CDR1 LNHDA and CDR2 SQIVND (reference sequence). Trimming removed 1 base at V and 4 bases at J, with 11 bases between. The CDR3 is 16 residues long. In DNA, the CDR3 is TGTGCCAGTAGTATAGGTGGGCAGAGGGGGGCCAACGTCCTGACTTTC. Protein: CASSIGGQRGANVLTF.

The chain recombines TRBV2 with TRBJ2-7; 11 bases align to TRBD2. From germline, CDR1 is SNHLY and CDR2 FYNNEI. The CDR3 has 14 residues. V gave up 5 bases and J gave up 9 bases; unmatched junction bases: 9. The chain's CDR3 is CASSPTSGEVVQYF. The CDR3 nucleotides read TGTGCCAGCAGTCCGACTAGCGGGGAGGTCGTGCAGTACTTC.

This clonotype was observed a few times. The chain combines TRBV11-2 with TRBJ2-1, with D possibly matching TRBD2 (6 bases). This CDR3 has 17 amino acids. Trimming left V 4 bases short and J 0 bases short, with 16 bases between. Germline V gene data show CDR1 as SGHAT and CDR2 as FQNNGV. The CDR3 is CASSSFPLAASYNEQFF. The CDR3 region has the DNA TGTGCCAGCAGCTCGTTCCCCTTAGCGGCCTCCTACAATGAGCAGTTCTTC.

This clonotype turned up a few times. For the CDR3, the DNA is TGCGCCAGCATCGGGGGGACCGGAGGCACTGAAGCTTTCTTT. Its protein is CASIGGTGGTEAFF. The chain carries TRBV5-1 and TRBJ1-1, with TRBD1 as a possible D gene (5 bases). Trimming removed 6 bases from V and 4 bases from J, with 16 bases in between. The CDR3 sequence is 14 residues long. Per germline, CDR1 SGHRS and CDR2 YFSETQ.

The table lists this clonotype with many counts. The chain carries TRBV19 and TRBJ2-7; D is perhaps TRBD2 (6 bases). The CDR3 runs 14 residues. Germline loops: CDR1 LNHDA, CDR2 SQIVND (reference sequence). V dropped 4 bases and J dropped 3 bases, with 13 bases sitting between them. The CDR3 is CASSNYGGNYEQYF. Here the CDR3 DNA reads TGTGCCAGTAGTAATTATGGCGGGAACTACGAGCAGTACTTC.

This clonotype was observed many times. The V call is TRBV18, the J call TRBJ1-2, with 10 bases identical to TRBD1. The CDR3 runs to 14 residues. With V trimmed by 3 bases and J by 6 bases, 4 bases remained unmatched. Germline V gene lookup returns CDR1 KGHSH and CDR2 LQKENI. Here the CDR3 DNA reads TGTGCCAGCTCACCTTCGACAGGGGGCGATGGCTACACCTTC. Its protein product is CASSPSTGGDGYTF.

The table lists this clonotype with a few counts. An end of the junction does not agree with germline; a read error may underlie this. The rearrangement links TRBV27 to TRBJ1-3, with D possibly matching TRBD1 (6 bases). The CDR3 extends over 16 amino acids. Per the germline V gene, CDR1 is MNHEY and CDR2 is SMNVEV (reference sequence). CDR3 residues: CASRPRDNYSENTIYF. CDR3 bases: TGTGCCAGCAGGCCCAGGGACAACTACTCTGAAAACACCATATATTTT.

The chain couples TRBV7-9 to TRBJ1-1; 7 nucleotides align to TRBD1. Germline-derived CDR1 and CDR2 are SEHNR and FQNEAQ (reference sequence). This CDR3 has 12 residues. The ends lost 6 bases at V and 3 bases at J; junction bases unmatched: 1. CDR3 DNA: TGTGCCAGCAGAGACAGGGACACTGAAGCTTTCTTT. This translates into CASRDRDTEAFF.

This clonotype was counted ten times or more. The chain employs TRBV9 and TRBJ2-2; 11 bases line up with TRBD1. V shed 2 bases and J 4 bases; nucleotides not matched to a gene: 4. Germline CDR1 SGDLS, CDR2 YYNGEE. The CDR3 is 16 amino acids. The CDR3 sequence is CASSVGQGAATGELFF. For the CDR3, the DNA is TGTGCCAGCAGCGTCGGACAGGGGGCGGCCACCGGGGAGCTGTTTTTT.